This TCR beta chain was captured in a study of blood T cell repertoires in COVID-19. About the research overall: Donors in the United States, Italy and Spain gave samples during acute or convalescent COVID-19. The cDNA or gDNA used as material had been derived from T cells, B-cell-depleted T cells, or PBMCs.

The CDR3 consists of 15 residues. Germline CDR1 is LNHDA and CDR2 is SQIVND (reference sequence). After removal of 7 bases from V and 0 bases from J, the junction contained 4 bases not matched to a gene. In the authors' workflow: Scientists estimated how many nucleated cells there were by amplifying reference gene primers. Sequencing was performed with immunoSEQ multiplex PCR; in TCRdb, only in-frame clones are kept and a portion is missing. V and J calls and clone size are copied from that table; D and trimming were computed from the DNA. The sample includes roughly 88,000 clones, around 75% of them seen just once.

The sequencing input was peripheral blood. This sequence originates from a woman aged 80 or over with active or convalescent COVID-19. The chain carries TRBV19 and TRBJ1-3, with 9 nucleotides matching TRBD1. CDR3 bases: TGTGCCAGTACTACGACAGGGGGCTCTGGAAACACCATATATTTT. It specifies CASTTTGGSGNTIYF. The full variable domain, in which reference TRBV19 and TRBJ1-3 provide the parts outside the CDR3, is DGGITQSPKYLFRKEGQNVTLSCEQNLNHDAMYWYRQDPGQGLRLIYYSQIVNDFQKGDIAEGYSVSREKKESFPLTVTSAQKNPTAFYLCASTTTGGSGNTIYFGEGSWLTVV.